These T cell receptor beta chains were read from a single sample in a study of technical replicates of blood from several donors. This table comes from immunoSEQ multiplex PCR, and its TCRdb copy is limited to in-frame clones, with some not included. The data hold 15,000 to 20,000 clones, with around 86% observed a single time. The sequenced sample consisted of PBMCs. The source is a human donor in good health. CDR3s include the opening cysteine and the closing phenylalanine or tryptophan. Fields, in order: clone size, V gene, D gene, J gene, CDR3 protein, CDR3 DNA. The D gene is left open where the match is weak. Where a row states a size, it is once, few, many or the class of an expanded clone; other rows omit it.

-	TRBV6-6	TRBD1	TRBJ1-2	CASSQGANDYGYTF	TGTGCCAGCAGCCAGGGGGCGAATGACTATGGCTACACCTTC
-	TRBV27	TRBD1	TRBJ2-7	CASSLSWTGGRLAYEQYF	TGTGCCAGCAGTTTATCTTGGACAGGGGGGCGCCTAGCGTACGAGCAGTACTTC
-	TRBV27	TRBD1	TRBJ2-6	CASSSIGQGRGSGANVLTF	TGTGCCAGCAGTTCCATCGGACAGGGGAGAGGCTCTGGGGCCAACGTCCTGACTTTC
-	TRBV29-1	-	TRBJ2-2	CSVAAGQTLTGELFF	TGCAGCGTCGCCGCGGGACAGACCCTCACCGGGGAGCTGTTTTTT
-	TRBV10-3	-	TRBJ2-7	CAISESGARAYEQYF	TGTGCCATCAGTGAGTCGGGGGCCAGGGCCTACGAGCAGTACTTC
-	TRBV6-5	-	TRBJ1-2	CASSYGGALANYGYTF	TGTGCCAGCAGTTACGGAGGGGCCCTAGCTAACTATGGCTACACCTTC
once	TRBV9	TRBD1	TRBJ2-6	CASSGTGGGANVLTF	TGTGCCAGCAGCGGCACAGGGGGTGGGGCCAACGTCCTGACTTTC
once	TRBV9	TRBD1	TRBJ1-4	CASSADHTGGGEKLFF	TGTGCCAGCAGCGCCGACCATACAGGGGGTGGTGAAAAACTGTTTTTT
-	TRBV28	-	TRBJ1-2	CASSSTGYGYTF	TGTGCCAGCAGTTCAACGGGCTATGGCTACACCTTC
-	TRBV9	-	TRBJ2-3	CASNRDEDTQYF	TGTGCCAGCAACCGAGATGAAGATACGCAGTATTTT
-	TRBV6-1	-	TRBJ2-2	CASSEIGGIGSGELFF	TGTGCCAGCAGTGAAATCGGAGGGATCGGATCCGGGGAGCTGTTTTTT
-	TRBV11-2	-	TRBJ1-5	CASSLRGARLNQPQHF	TGTGCCAGCAGCCTCCGGGGGGCGCGCCTGAATCAGCCCCAGCATTTT
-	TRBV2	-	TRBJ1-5	CASSDPRGSVQHF	TGTGCCAGCAGTGACCCCCGGGGGAGCGTCCAGCATTTT
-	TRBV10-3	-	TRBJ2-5	CAISESILGAETQYF	TGTGCCATCAGTGAGTCGATCCTGGGGGCGGAGACCCAGTACTTC
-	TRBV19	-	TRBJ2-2	CASSIRHNTGELFF	TGTGCCAGTAGTATACGACATAACACCGGGGAGCTGTTTTTT
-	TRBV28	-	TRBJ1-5	CASSPTGNQPQHF	TGTGCCAGCAGTCCTACAGGGAATCAGCCCCAGCATTTT
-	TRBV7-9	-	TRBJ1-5	CASSLDKGLSNQPQHF	TGTGCCAGCAGCTTAGATAAGGGGTTGAGCAATCAGCCCCAGCATTTT
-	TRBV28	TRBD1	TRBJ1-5	CASSRDSNQPQHF	TGTGCCAGCAGTAGGGACAGTAATCAGCCCCAGCATTTT
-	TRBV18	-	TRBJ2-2	CASSPQSMTVNTGELFF	TGTGCCAGCTCACCACAATCGATGACAGTAAACACCGGGGAGCTGTTTTTT
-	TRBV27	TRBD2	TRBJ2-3	CASSRSGSMYTQYF	TGTGCCAGCAGTCGTAGCGGGAGTATGTATACGCAGTATTTT
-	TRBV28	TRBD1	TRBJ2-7	CASRPPGTGGLRGEQYF	TGTGCCAGCAGACCTCCTGGGACAGGGGGTTTGAGGGGCGAGCAGTACTTC
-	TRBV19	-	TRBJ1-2	CASSIRDRFYAAENYGYTF	TGTGCCAGTAGTATCCGAGACAGGTTCTACGCCGCGGAGAACTATGGCTACACCTTC
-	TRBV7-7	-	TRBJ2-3	CASSQTGDTQYF	TGTGCCAGCAGCCAGACTGGTGATACGCAGTATTTT
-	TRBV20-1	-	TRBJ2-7	CSAQKGREQYF	TGCAGTGCCCAGAAGGGGAGGGAGCAGTACTTC
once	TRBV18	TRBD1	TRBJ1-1	CASSPPGTGDAFF	TGTGCCAGCTCACCACCGGGGACAGGAGACGCTTTCTTT
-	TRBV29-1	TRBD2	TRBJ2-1	CSVETPGGPFLYNEQFF	TGCAGCGTTGAGACCCCGGGAGGGCCGTTTCTCTACAATGAGCAGTTCTTC
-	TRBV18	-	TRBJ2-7	CASSPGRGEYGRGQYF	TGTGCCAGCTCCCCCGGCAGGGGCGAGTATGGCCGGGGGCAGTACTTC
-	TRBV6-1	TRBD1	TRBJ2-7	CASSERGRNDEQYF	TGTGCCAGCAGTGAAAGGGGGCGCAATGACGAGCAGTACTTC
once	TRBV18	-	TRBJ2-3	CASSPGGLGDTQYF	TGTGCCAGCTCACCAGGAGGTCTAGGAGATACGCAGTATTTT
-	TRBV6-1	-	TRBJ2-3	CASRLGGPGDTQYF	TGTGCCAGTCGCCTAGGGGGACCCGGGGATACGCAGTATTTT
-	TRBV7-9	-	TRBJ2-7	CASSFSGIDEQYF	TGTGCCAGCAGCTTTTCAGGGATCGACGAGCAGTACTTC
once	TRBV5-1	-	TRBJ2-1	CASSSGSYNEQFF	TGCGCCAGCAGCTCCGGGTCCTACAATGAGCAGTTCTTC
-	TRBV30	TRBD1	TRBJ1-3	CAWDRGTVNTIYF	TGTGCCTGGGACAGGGGGACCGTAAACACCATATATTTT
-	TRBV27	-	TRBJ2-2	CASSTREDAGELFF	TGTGCCAGCAGTACGAGAGAGGATGCCGGGGAGCTGTTTTTT
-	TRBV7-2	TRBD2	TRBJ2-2	CASSSGLANTGELFF	TGTGCCAGCAGCAGTGGACTAGCGAACACCGGGGAGCTGTTTTTT
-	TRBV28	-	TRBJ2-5	CASSAGGSETQYF	TGTGCCAGCAGTGCTGGGGGGAGCGAGACCCAGTACTTC
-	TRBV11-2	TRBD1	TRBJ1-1	CASSLDGGQPQDTEAFF	TGTGCCAGCAGCTTAGATGGGGGACAGCCCCAGGACACTGAAGCTTTCTTT